These 20 T cell receptor beta chains were sequenced from one sample in a study of T cell clones after liver transplantation. Using immunoSEQ multiplex PCR, the repertoire was profiled, and TCRdb retains in-frame clones only, with some absent. The sample has around 100,000 clones, roughly 80% seen once. The specimen was CD4+ T cells from blood, collected before liver transplant. The receptors here all came from a human donor who received a liver transplant.

This clone has more than one count but fewer than ten. The gene calls are TRBV19 and TRBJ1-2; 7 bases fit TRBD1. The CDR3 runs to 15 residues. The ends lost 7 bases at V and 7 bases at J; junction bases unmatched: 15. Germline V lookup: CDR1 LNHDA, CDR2 SQIVND (reference sequence). The CDR3 DNA sequence: TGTGCCAGTACCACGGACAGGTCTCGAGGTGGTGGCTACACCTTC. Amino acids: CASTTDRSRGGGYTF.

The genes are TRBV30 and TRBJ2-2; D might be TRBD1 (6 bases). The V end was cut by 5 bases, the J end by 6 bases, with 28 bases between. CDR1 GTSNPN and CDR2 SVGIG come from the germline V gene (reference sequence). The CDR3 consists of 18 residues. The CDR3 spells CAWAAPQGSGRSPGELFF. In nucleotides, the CDR3 is TGTGCCTGGGCAGCACCACAGGGATCTGGACGCTCTCCCGGGGAGCTGTTTTTT.

The rearrangement uses TRBV19 and TRBJ1-4, with D unresolved. There are 16 residues in the CDR3. Germline assignment: CDR1 LNHDA and CDR2 SQIVND (reference sequence). V lost 2 bases and J 0 bases, leaving 10 bases between the germline ends. The DNA of the CDR3 is TGTGCCAGTAGTATACCGTCCGCCCCAACTAATGAAAAACTGTTTTTT. This encodes CASSIPSAPTNEKLFF.

The chain carries TRBV28 and TRBJ2-5; 9 nucleotides agree with TRBD1. The CDR3 consists of 16 residues. CDR1 and CDR2 from the germline V gene are MDHEN and SYDVKM. V shed 6 bases and J 5 bases; nucleotides not matched to a gene: 13. The CDR3 sequence is CASSITPGTGRETQYF. As DNA, the CDR3 is TGTGCCAGCAGCATAACCCCCGGGACAGGGCGCGAGACCCAGTACTTC.

V usage is TRBV27 and J usage is TRBJ2-3; TRBD2 aligns across 11 bases. The CDR3 has 15 amino acids. J lost 6 bases, V lost 7 bases, and 9 bases had no gene match. The germline CDR1 and CDR2 sequences are MNHEY and SMNVEV (reference sequence). The chain's CDR3 is CASTVLSSGRDTQYF. The DNA for the CDR3 is TGTGCCAGCACCGTCCTGTCTAGCGGGAGGGATACGCAGTATTTT.

This chain links TRBV18 with TRBJ2-2, with D hard to call. CDR3 length: 14 residues. V was cut by 8 bases and J by 4 bases, with 14 bases left in between. The germline CDR1 and CDR2 sequences are KGHSH and LQKENI. CDR3 bases: TGTGCCAGCCCCCCTGCAGAAGTCACCGGGGAGCTGTTTTTT. Its translation: CASPPAEVTGELFF. The full variable domain, with the rest looked up from reference TRBV18 and TRBJ2-2, is NAGVMQNPRHLVRRRGQEARLRCSPMKGHSHVYWYRQLPEEGLKFMVYLQKENIIDESGMPKERFSAEFPKEGPSILRIQQVVRGDSAAYFCASPPAEVTGELFFGEGSRLTVL.

The chain employs TRBV9 and TRBJ2-3; a possible D gene is TRBD1 (5 bases). Germline CDR1 SGDLS, CDR2 YYNGEE. V gave up 4 bases and J gave up 2 bases, with 20 bases separating them. CDR3 length: 17 residues. CDR3 in DNA: TGTGCCAGCAGCCCCGGCTGGACAATAAACCCCACAGATACGCAGTATTTT. Its translation: CASSPGWTINPTDTQYF. Supplemented by reference TRBV9 and TRBJ2-3, the full variable domain reads DSGVTQTPKHLITATGQRVTLRCSPRSGDLSVYWYQQSLDQGLQFLIQYYNGEERAKGNILERFSAQQFPDLHSELNLSSLELGDSALYFCASSPGWTINPTDTQYFGPGTRLTVL.

The chain links TRBV28 to TRBJ2-7, with TRBD2 identical over 8 bases. Germline CDR1 is MDHEN and CDR2 is SYDVKM. The CDR3 sequence is 15 residues long. Unmatched junction bases numbered 16, after V lost 6 bases and J lost 9 bases. In nucleotides, the CDR3 is TGTGCCAGCAGCCGATCTCGGCTAGCGGGCGGATGGCAGTACTTC. It codes for CASSRSRLAGGWQYF.

V usage is TRBV27 and J usage is TRBJ1-3; D perhaps matches TRBD1 (5 bases). The CDR3 contains 14 residues. Trimming took off 6 bases at V and 3 bases at J, with 12 bases between the two ends. Germline loops: CDR1 MNHEY, CDR2 SMNVEV (reference sequence). DNA of the CDR3: TGTGCCAGCAGCCCCGGGACGCGTGGAAACACCATATATTTT. Its translation: CASSPGTRGNTIYF.

This clone was picked up one time. This chain joins TRBV4-3 and TRBJ1-2, with D hard to call. V lost 0 bases to trimming and J lost 3 bases, with 11 bases between them. CDR1 LGHNA and CDR2 YSLEER come from the germline V gene. The CDR3 runs 15 residues. CDR3 loop: CASSQDPGGDYGYTF. The CDR3 DNA reads TGCGCCAGCAGCCAAGACCCAGGCGGGGACTATGGCTACACCTTC.

The J gene is TRBJ2-5, the V gene TRBV6-5; 8 bases map to TRBD2. The V and J ends lost 9 bases and 2 bases, in that order; junction bases with no gene match: 2. The germline gives CDR1 MNHEY, CDR2 SVGAGI. The CDR3 loop spans 12 amino acids. The CDR3 region is CARRGEQETQYF. Written as DNA, the CDR3 is TGTGCCAGGCGGGGGGAACAAGAGACCCAGTACTTC.

This clone was picked up a small number of times. The V gene is TRBV5-5, the J gene TRBJ1-2, with TRBD1 as a possible D gene (6 bases). Germline V gene data show CDR1 as SGHKS and CDR2 as YYEKEE (reference sequence). This CDR3 has 13 amino acids. V lost 9 bases and J 8 bases, leaving 20 bases between the germline ends. The CDR3 region has the DNA TGTGCCACCGGGGTGGATTGGGGGCGAGGCTACACCTTC. Protein product: CATGVDWGRGYTF.

The chain combines TRBV5-8 with TRBJ1-2; 10 bases fit TRBD1. Trimming cost V 0 bases and J 4 bases; bases outside gene matches: 0. This CDR3 has 14 amino acids. Germline CDR1 and CDR2: SGHTS and YDEGEE. CDR3 protein: CASSLGTGGYGYTF. The CDR3 DNA sequence: TGTGCCAGCAGCTTGGGGACAGGGGGCTATGGCTACACCTTC.

This rearrangement joins TRBV9 to TRBJ2-3; D possibly corresponds to TRBD2 (7 bases). The CDR3 sequence is 16 residues long. Between the trimmed V and J ends, which lost 4 bases and 1 base, there was a span of 16 bases. Per the germline V gene, CDR1 is SGDLS and CDR2 is YYNGEE. CDR3 sequence (DNA): TGTGCCAGCAGCCCTGTGGGGGGGCTCGGCACAGATACGCAGTATTTT. Its protein is CASSPVGGLGTDTQYF.

The rearrangement uses TRBV18 and TRBJ1-4, with D possibly being TRBD1 (5 bases). The germline V and J ends were trimmed by 3 bases and 10 bases, with 18 bases remaining between them. From germline, CDR1 is KGHSH and CDR2 LQKENI. The CDR3 contains 15 residues. The CDR3 DNA follows: TGTGCCAGCTCACCCACCGGGACGTCTAAAGGAAAACTGTTTTTT. As protein: CASSPTGTSKGKLFF.

The chain links TRBV7-8 to TRBJ1-6; D uncertain. There are 13 residues in the CDR3. With 4 bases removed from V and 7 bases from J, the gap between germline ends came to 8 bases. CDR1 and CDR2 (germline): SGHVS, FQNEAQ. The CDR3 here is CASSSTWNSPLHF. The CDR3 DNA reads as TGTGCCAGCAGCTCGACATGGAATTCACCCCTCCACTTT.

The V and J genes are TRBV6-6 and TRBJ2-1; 8 bases agree with TRBD2. Germline-derived CDR1 and CDR2 are MNHNY and SVGAGI (reference sequence). The trim removed 2 bases at V and 4 bases at J, leaving 4 bases unmatched. CDR3 size: 15 residues. The CDR3 loop is CASSYSSGVYNEQFF. The CDR3 DNA sequence: TGTGCCAGCAGTTACAGTAGCGGGGTTTACAATGAGCAGTTCTTC.

This clone was seen more than once but under ten times. The CDR3 here is CASSSRSPGQWNYGYTF. The CDR3 DNA follows: TGTGCCAGCAGTTCCCGATCCCCGGGACAGTGGAACTATGGCTACACCTTC. The genes are TRBV27 and TRBJ1-2; 7 nucleotides agree with TRBD1. Germline values: CDR1 MNHEY, CDR2 SMNVEV (reference sequence). The trim removed 4 bases at V and 2 bases at J, leaving 13 bases unmatched. The CDR3 sequence is 17 residues long.

The chain joins TRBV29-1 to TRBJ2-4; D remains unclear. The length of the CDR3 is 13 residues. V lost 0 bases, J lost 0 bases, and 3 bases lay in between. Per germline, CDR1 SQVTM and CDR2 ANQGSEA. DNA of the CDR3: TGCAGCGTTGAAGATTCAGCCAAAAACATTCAGTACTTC. Protein sequence: CSVEDSAKNIQYF.

The CDR3 bases are TGTGCCAGCAGCCGCGACAGGGTTCAGCCCCAGCATTTT. Translation gives CASSRDRVQPQHF. V gene TRBV7-2 combines with J gene TRBJ1-5, with TRBD1 matching over 7 bases. Trimming cost V 5 bases and J 6 bases; bases outside gene matches: 4. This CDR3 region has 13 residues. CDR1 is SGHTA, CDR2 FQGNSA, per germline.